This TCR beta chain was sequenced during a study of shared clonotypes between healthy human individuals. Across the study: The cohort had a couple of women and a few men, ages 18 to 49.

In the case of this clone: Antigen unknown.

Each cell subset's genomic DNA was divided evenly among several immunoSEQ plates. Sequencing used immunoSEQ multiplex PCR; TCRdb keeps in-frame clones, though not all of them. The sample shows approximately 2.5 million clones, approximately 93% of them seen only once. Study outcomes and limitations: Non-shared clonotypes had lower generation probabilities than those shared by all four donors.

The CD4+ fraction was divided into a CD45RA+ naive subset and a CD45RA-negative memory subset. This sequence originates from a man between 18 and 29 years old in good health. Some clones in this sample may be carry-over from other donors' samples. The sequencing input was naive CD4+ T cells from PBMCs. Subset meaning: CD45RA+ positively selected.

The CDR3 bases are TGTGCCAGCAGCTTAGCGGGAGGCCCGAATGAGCAGTTCTTC. Translation gives CASSLAGGPNEQFF. The V and J genes are TRBV6-1 and TRBJ2-1; 10 positions agree with TRBD2. CDR3 length: 14 residues. The V gene's germline CDR1 is MNHNS and CDR2 SASEGT. V lost 6 bases to trimming and J lost 7 bases; unmatched junction nucleotides: 6.